This T cell receptor (beta chain) was profiled in a study of blood T cells in healthy people across ages. For the second PCR, which ran for about 7 to 11 cycles, a sample-barcoded 5' primer and a J-beta primer mix were used. Each cDNA was tagged by a template-switch adaptor containing 12 random nucleotides. Per-sample output comprised a minimum of 2.5 million paired-end reads containing CDR3. One entry per CDR3 protein, called by TCRdb with MiXCR from the 5' RACE reads. Of around 1.5 million distinct CDR3 sequences detected, approximately 42% appear once; the ten largest clones hold around 8%. Concerning this clonotype itself: Its antigen is still unknown.

The study's findings and limits: Calculation of diversity from one million T cells yielded estimates considered to be underestimates. Higher naive T cell percentage went strongly together with higher TCR beta diversity.

The CDR3 runs to 14 residues. Trimming pared 2 bases from V and 9 bases from J, leaving 14 bases between. The germline gives CDR1 MNHNS, CDR2 SASEGT. The receptor comes from a woman in her late teens or twenties in good health. The sequenced sample consisted of blood. The chain is built from TRBV6-1 and TRBJ1-5, with a possible D match to TRBD1 (5 bases). CDR3 coding DNA: TGTGCCAGCAGTGAACAGGGACCCAAGGGGCCCCAGCATTTT. Translation: CASSEQGPKGPQHF.